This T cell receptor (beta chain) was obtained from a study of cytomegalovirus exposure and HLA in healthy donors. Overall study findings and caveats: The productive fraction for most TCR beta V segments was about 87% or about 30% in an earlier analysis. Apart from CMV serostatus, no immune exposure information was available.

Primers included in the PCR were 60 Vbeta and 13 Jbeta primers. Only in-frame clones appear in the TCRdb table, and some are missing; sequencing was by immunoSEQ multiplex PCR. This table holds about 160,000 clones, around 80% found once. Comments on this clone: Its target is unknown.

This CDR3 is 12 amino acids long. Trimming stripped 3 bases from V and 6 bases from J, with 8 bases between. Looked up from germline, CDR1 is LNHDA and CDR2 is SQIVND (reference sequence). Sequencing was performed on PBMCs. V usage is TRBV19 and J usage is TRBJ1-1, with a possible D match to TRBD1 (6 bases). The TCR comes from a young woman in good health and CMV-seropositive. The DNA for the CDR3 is TGTGCCAGTAGTATGGGGGCCGCTGAAGCTTTCTTT. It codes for CASSMGAAEAFF.